The 26 T cell receptor beta chains in this list originate from one sample, sequenced in a study of identical twins. TCRdb re-called the 5' RACE reads with MiXCR, one entry per CDR3 protein. This table has 350,000 to 450,000 distinct CDR3 sequences, approximately 17% appearing once. The material sequenced was naive T cells sorted from blood. These receptors all stem from a man between 50 and 59 years old in good health.

This clonotype has a handful of counts. The chain employs TRBV20-1 and TRBJ2-1; weak D call: TRBD2 (5 bases). The CDR3 is 12 amino acids. Trimming cost V 5 bases and J 5 bases, with 10 bases left between them. Germline-derived CDR1 and CDR2 are DFQATT and SNEGSKA (reference sequence). CDR3 sequence: CSAVDYHNEQFF. The DNA for the CDR3 is TGCAGTGCTGTTGACTACCACAATGAGCAGTTCTTC.

The chain recombines TRBV5-1 with TRBJ2-7; 12 bases agree with TRBD2. Germline-derived CDR1 and CDR2 are SGHRS and YFSETQ. The CDR3 consists of 15 residues. Trimming at V came to 6 bases and at J to 3 bases, leaving 7 bases not matched to a gene. CDR3 in amino acids: CASNPGLAGNYEQYF. The CDR3 DNA is TGCGCCAGCAACCCCGGACTAGCGGGAAACTACGAGCAGTACTTC.

The V call is TRBV29-1, the J call TRBJ2-7; possible D gene TRBD1, 5 bases. The CDR3 contains 15 residues. From germline, CDR1 is SQVTM and CDR2 ANQGSEA. The V end was cut by 0 bases, the J end by 3 bases, with 15 bases between. The CDR3 sequence: CSVEDPTTEVYEQYF. The CDR3 DNA follows: TGCAGCGTTGAAGACCCCACGACAGAAGTCTACGAGCAGTACTTC.

At least ten counts were recorded for this clonotype. V usage is TRBV29-1 and J usage is TRBJ2-5; TRBD2 might be the D (5 bases). CDR3 size: 11 residues. Trimming shortened V by 3 bases and J by 5 bases, and 7 bases separated the two germline ends. Germline V gene data show CDR1 as SQVTM and CDR2 as ANQGSEA. For the CDR3, the DNA is TGCAGCGTTGAGGGCGGGGAGACCCAGTACTTC. Its protein is CSVEGGETQYF.

This rearrangement joins TRBV5-1 to TRBJ2-5, with 10 bases matching TRBD1. Losses at the gene ends were 3 bases for V and 3 bases for J; bases not matched to a gene: 5. Germline CDR1 and CDR2: SGHRS and YFSETQ. This CDR3 region has 15 residues. The CDR3 nucleotides read TGCGCCAGCAGCTGGACCGGGACAGGGGAAGAGACCCAGTACTTC. It translates to CASSWTGTGEETQYF.

This clonotype was picked up many times. V usage is TRBV12-3 or TRBV12-4 and J usage is TRBJ1-5; unclear D gene. The CDR3 runs to 14 residues. V dropped 1 base and J dropped 2 bases, with 6 bases sitting between them. The CDR3 DNA sequence: TGTGCCAGCAGTTTAGGGAGACGCAATCAGCCCCAGCATTTT. Its protein product is CASSLGRRNQPQHF.

This clonotype was detected a few times. The V and J genes are TRBV10-3 and TRBJ2-3; TRBD2 is a possible D gene (5 bases). Germline CDR1 is ENHRY and CDR2 is SYGVKD. This CDR3 has 15 residues. V lost 3 bases, J lost 0 bases, and 10 bases lay in between. CDR3 in DNA: TGTGCCATCAGTGATGATAGCGCTAGCACAGATACGCAGTATTTT. Its protein is CAISDDSASTDTQYF.

This clonotype has a handful of counts. The V gene is TRBV19, the J gene TRBJ1-1, with D unclear. Looked up from germline, CDR1 is LNHDA and CDR2 is SQIVND (reference sequence). V was cut by 3 bases and J by 3 bases, with 17 bases left in between. This CDR3 contains 16 residues. In DNA form, the CDR3 reads TGTGCCAGTAGTATGGCTCAGAGACCCCGGGACACTGAAGCTTTCTTT. Its protein product is CASSMAQRPRDTEAFF.

This sequence joins TRBV6-2 or TRBV6-3 and TRBJ2-4; 11 bases are a match to TRBD2. The V gene end was trimmed by 7 bases and the J gene end by 6 bases; junction bases not matched to a gene: 2. The CDR3 covers 13 residues. Germline CDR1 and CDR2: MNHEY and SVGEGT. The CDR3 DNA is TGTGCCAGCAAGCTAGCGGGAGGAAACATTCAGTACTTC. Protein: CASKLAGGNIQYF.

The genes are TRBV6-1 and TRBJ2-7, with 8 bases matching TRBD2. The CDR3 has 15 amino acids. Germline trimming cut 5 bases from V and 1 base from J; bases unmatched to any gene: 7. In germline, CDR1 is MNHNS, CDR2 SASEGT. The CDR3 sequence is CASSRSSGWSYEQYF. DNA of the CDR3: TGTGCCAGCAGTAGATCTAGCGGGTGGTCCTACGAGCAGTACTTC.

The sample holds many counts of this clonotype. J is TRBJ2-7 and V is TRBV4-3; TRBD2 aligns across 11 bases. The V and J ends lost 0 bases and 2 bases, in that order; junction bases with no gene match: 3. The CDR3 is 16 amino acids. Germline CDR1 and CDR2: LGHNA and YSLEER. CDR3 region: CASSQETSGMPYEQYF. The CDR3 DNA is TGCGCCAGCAGCCAAGAGACTAGCGGGATGCCCTACGAGCAGTACTTC.

The V gene is TRBV4-3, the J gene TRBJ2-1; TRBD2 aligns across 10 bases. Germline trimming cut 10 bases from V and 2 bases from J; bases unmatched to any gene: 5. This CDR3 contains 14 residues. Germline loops: CDR1 LGHNA, CDR2 YSLEER. The DNA for the CDR3 is TGCGCCAAAGCGGGAGGGCGGGCCTACAATGAGCAGTTCTTC. It specifies CAKAGGRAYNEQFF.

This clonotype was seen many times. The rearrangement links TRBV20-1 to TRBJ2-1, with TRBD2 matching over 14 bases. The CDR3 length is 15 residues. Germline assignment: CDR1 DFQATT and CDR2 SNEGSKA (reference sequence). Trimming removed 6 bases from V and 6 bases from J; junction bases left unmatched: 7. CDR3 DNA sequence: TGCAGTGCCCAAAGGACTAGCGGGGGGATCAATGAGCAGTTCTTC. This sequence encodes CSAQRTSGGINEQFF.

This clonotype turned up a few times. The rearrangement links TRBV4-3 to TRBJ1-2, with 7 nucleotides matching TRBD1. The germline V gene encodes CDR1 LGHNA and CDR2 YSLEER. The CDR3 sequence is 14 residues long. J lost 7 bases, V lost 1 base, and 6 bases had no gene match. CDR3 loop: CASSQGQGKFGYTF. The CDR3 DNA reads as TGCGCCAGCAGCCAAGGACAGGGAAAGTTTGGCTACACCTTC.

This clonotype appeared once. Germline and junction disagree at one end, which may indicate a read error. The J gene is TRBJ2-5, the V gene TRBV5-1, with 7 bases lining up with TRBD2. CDR3 length: 14 residues. In germline, CDR1 is SGHRS, CDR2 YFSETQ. The CDR3 nucleotides are TGCGCCAGCAGCTCGGCTAGCGGCCAAGGGACCCAGTACTTC. Translation: CASSSASGQGTQYF. The whole variable domain, remainder taken from reference TRBV5-1 and TRBJ2-5, is KAGVTQTPRYLIKTRGQQVTLSCSPISGHRSVSWYQQTPGQGLQFLFEYFSETQRNKGNFPGRFSGRQFSNSRSEMNVSTLELGDSALYLCASSSASGQGTQYFGPGTRLLVL.

Many counts were recorded for this clonotype. The chain uses TRBV10-3 and TRBJ1-1; tentatively, D is TRBD1 (6 bases). V lost 10 bases and J lost 10, with 28 bases in between. The V gene's germline CDR1 is ENHRY and CDR2 SYGVKD. This CDR3 is 15 amino acids long. This CDR3 reads CATGETTGTGLRAFF. As DNA, the CDR3 is TGTGCCACAGGGGAAACAACCGGGACTGGACTTAGAGCTTTCTTT.

This clonotype was picked up a small number of times. The genes are TRBV6-1 and TRBJ1-5; D is undetermined. This CDR3 is built from 13 residues. Germline V lookup: CDR1 MNHNS, CDR2 SASEGT. V was shortened by 6 bases and J by 7 bases, with 13 bases between the two germline ends. The CDR3, as DNA: TGTGCCAGCAGGGCTCGGATAGGGCAGCCCCAGCATTTT. It specifies CASRARIGQPQHF.

Here the CDR3 reads CASGSTGVYGYTF. The CDR3 DNA reads TGCGCCAGCGGCTCCACGGGGGTCTATGGCTACACCTTC. The chain employs TRBV5-1 and TRBJ1-2, with a tentative D call TRBD1 (5 bases). CDR1 SGHRS and CDR2 YFSETQ come from the germline V gene. The V end lost 7 bases, the J end lost 4 bases, and 14 bases lay between the germline ends. CDR3 length equals 13 residues.

The chain couples TRBV20-1 to TRBJ2-1, with D possibly being TRBD1 or TRBD2 (5 bases each). Germline loops: CDR1 DFQATT, CDR2 SNEGSKA (reference sequence). This CDR3 is 12 amino acids long. Trimming took 4 bases from V and 6 from J, leaving 10 bases between them. CDR3 in amino acids: CSATRGANEQFF. The CDR3 coding sequence is TGCAGTGCTACCCGGGGCGCCAATGAGCAGTTCTTC.

This clonotype was found many times. The CDR3 DNA reads as TGTGCCAGCAGGCCGACCACGACAGGGAGTAACTATGGCTACACCTTC. This translates into CASRPTTTGSNYGYTF. The V and J genes are TRBV12-3 or TRBV12-4 and TRBJ1-2; 7 nucleotides line up with TRBD1. With 6 bases clipped from V and 1 base from J, the junction kept 11 bases outside the gene matches. The CDR3 extends over 16 amino acids.

This clonotype was detected a few times. V usage is TRBV29-1 and J usage is TRBJ2-1; TRBD2 matches 7 bases. The CDR3 sequence is 15 residues long. The germline CDR1 and CDR2 sequences are SQVTM and ANQGSEA. V trimming: 5 bases; J trimming: 4 bases; junction bases outside the gene matches: 11. The CDR3, as DNA: TGCAGCGTTCGGACCTCTAGCGGTCCATACAATGAGCAGTTCTTC. Translated, it gives CSVRTSSGPYNEQFF.

This clonotype was detected a few times. The rearrangement links TRBV6-1 to TRBJ1-1; 8 bases map to TRBD1. In germline, CDR1 is MNHNS, CDR2 SASEGT. Trimming took 11 bases from V and 0 from J; bases not matched to a gene: 5. The CDR3 extends over 13 amino acids. CDR3 DNA: TGTGCCGGACAGGGACACTTGAACACTGAAGCTTTCTTT. Translation gives CAGQGHLNTEAFF.

The sample holds a few counts of this clonotype. The rearrangement uses TRBV19 and TRBJ1-5, with a tentative D call TRBD1 (5 bases). This CDR3 is built from 17 residues. The germline V gene has CDR1 LNHDA and CDR2 SQIVND (reference sequence). Trimming removed 7 bases from V and 0 bases from J, with 19 bases in between. CDR3 nucleotide sequence: TGTGCCAGTACCCCAGGGACGGGACCACTTAGCAATCAGCCCCAGCATTTT. Translated, it gives CASTPGTGPLSNQPQHF.

The chain combines TRBV12-3 or TRBV12-4 with TRBJ2-4, with a tentative D call TRBD2 (5 bases). CDR3 length: 13 residues. Trimming left V 2 bases short and J 6 bases short, with 8 bases between. CDR3 sequence (DNA): TGTGCCAGCAGTTTACTCCGGGGAAACATTCAGTACTTC. Amino acids: CASSLLRGNIQYF.

This clonotype has just a few counts. This sequence joins TRBV15 and TRBJ2-2, with 8 bases fitting TRBD1. In germline, CDR1 is LNHNV, CDR2 YYDKDF (reference sequence). This CDR3 is built from 15 residues. V was clipped by 3 bases and J by 3 bases; unmatched bases: 3. The CDR3 spells CATSSDRGDTGELFF. DNA of the CDR3: TGTGCCACCAGCAGCGACAGGGGCGACACCGGGGAGCTGTTTTTT.

Many counts were recorded for this clonotype. The chain carries TRBV5-1 and TRBJ2-7; a possible D gene is TRBD1 (6 bases). Trimming took 0 bases from V and 3 from J, leaving 10 bases between them. This CDR3 is 14 amino acids long. Looked up from germline, CDR1 is SGHRS and CDR2 is YFSETQ. The CDR3 DNA reads TGCGCCAGCAGCTTGGCCCAGGGACACTACGAGCAGTACTTC. Protein product: CASSLAQGHYEQYF.